The 26 T cell receptor beta chains reported below all come from one sample, sequenced in a study of T cell responses to AZD1222 COVID-19 vaccine. The assay was immunoSEQ multiplex PCR, and TCRdb's table has in-frame clones only and misses some. The sample records some 120,000 clones, approximately 85% being singletons. This sample comprised peripheral blood, obtained on day 0 of AZD1222 vaccination. Receptors were obtained from an adult in good health.

Regarding this clone: One end of the junction does not line up with germline, which may come from a read error. The chain combines TRBV5-1 with TRBJ2-7; 9 nucleotides line up with TRBD2. CDR3 length: 15 amino acids. Germline V gene data show CDR1 as SGHRS and CDR2 as YFSETQ. CDR3 nucleotides: TGCGCCAGCAGCGTAACCGGGACTAGCTCCAACGAGCAGTACTTC. Amino acids: CASSVTGTSSNEQYF.

Points on this clone: One end of the junction does not line up with germline, which may come from a read error. The genes are TRBV3-1 (or the pseudogene TRBV3-2) and TRBJ1-2; D is perhaps TRBD1 (6 bases). The CDR3 is made up of 13 amino acids. Germline V CDR1 and CDR2: LGHDT, YNNKEL (reference sequence). The CDR3 bases are TGTGCCAGCCGCCATGGGGGGGGCGGTGGCTACACCTTC. Protein sequence: CASRHGGGGGYTF.

The chain couples TRBV30 to TRBJ1-1, with TRBD1 identical over 7 bases. This CDR3 contains 15 residues. J gave up 0 bases and V 2 bases, and 6 bases lay outside the gene matches. Looked up from germline, CDR1 is GTSNPN and CDR2 is SVGIG (reference sequence). DNA of the CDR3: TGTGCCTGGAGTACGCTGGACAGGCTGAACACTGAAGCTTTCTTT. It encodes CAWSTLDRLNTEAFF. The full variable domain, in which reference TRBV30 and TRBJ1-1 provide the parts outside the CDR3, is SQTIHQWPATLVQPVGSPLSLECTVEGTSNPNLYWYRQAAGRGLQLLFYSVGIGQISSEVPQNLSASRPQDRQFILSSKKLLLSDSGFYLCAWSTLDRLNTEAFFGQGTRLTVV.

The rearrangement links TRBV12-3 or TRBV12-4 to TRBJ1-5, with TRBD1 as a possible D gene (6 bases). Trimming stripped 7 bases from V and 6 bases from J, with 13 bases between. The CDR3 runs to 13 residues. CDR3 in amino acids: CASNKGGGQPQHF. The CDR3, as DNA: TGTGCCAGCAATAAGGGGGGGGGTCAGCCCCAGCATTTT.

The chain carries TRBV7-9 and TRBJ1-6; D is undetermined. This CDR3 comprises 15 residues. Trimming removed 5 bases at V and 10 bases at J, with 18 bases between. The germline V gene encodes CDR1 SEHNR and CDR2 FQNEAQ (reference sequence). The CDR3 nucleotides read TGTGCCAGCAGCCTGATGGACGGGTTTGGGTCACCCCTCCACTTT. This translates into CASSLMDGFGSPLHF.

The rearrangement uses TRBV2 and TRBJ1-5; D remains ambiguous. V lost 7 bases, J lost 4 bases, and 8 bases lay in between. CDR3 length: 12 residues. Germline CDR1 SNHLY, CDR2 FYNNEI. The CDR3 nucleotides are TGTGCCAGCACCCGGTCGAATCAGCCCCAGCATTTT. It codes for CASTRSNQPQHF.

V and J are TRBV2 and TRBJ2-6, with TRBD2 as a possible D gene (6 bases). Germline lookup yields CDR1 SNHLY and CDR2 FYNNEI. Trimming took 0 bases from V and 0 from J, leaving 9 bases between them. This CDR3 spans 17 amino acids. DNA of the CDR3: TGTGCCAGCAGTGAAGCCTACGGGGGCTCTGGGGCCAACGTCCTGACTTTC. Translation gives CASSEAYGGSGANVLTF.

In its sample, this clone was seen a few times. V and J are TRBV14 and TRBJ2-7; no clear D gene. Trimming took 4 bases from V and 4 from J, leaving 8 bases between them. The CDR3 consists of 12 residues. Germline V gives CDR1 SGHDN, CDR2 FVKESK. For the CDR3, the DNA is TGTGCCAGCAGCCCCTCAGGTTACGAGCAGTACTTC. Residues: CASSPSGYEQYF.

The J gene is TRBJ2-7, the V gene TRBV4-1, with a possible D match to TRBD2 (5 bases). Germline CDR1 and CDR2: MGHRA and YSYEKL. The V end lost 6 bases, the J end lost 2 bases, and 23 bases lay between the germline ends. CDR3 length equals 17 residues. The CDR3 reads CASSQLTTSGIPYEQYF. The CDR3 DNA reads TGCGCCAGCAGTCAGCTAACAACTTCCGGGATACCCTACGAGCAGTACTTC.

This clone showed up just a few times. The chain is built from TRBV2 and TRBJ1-5; tentative D call: TRBD1 (5 bases). From germline, CDR1 is SNHLY and CDR2 FYNNEI. Trimming removed 6 bases at V and 4 bases at J, with 16 bases between. CDR3 size: 15 residues. CDR3 bases: TGTGCCAGCAGAGACTGGGACGGATCGAATCAGCCCCAGCATTTT. Translation: CASRDWDGSNQPQHF. Complete variable domain (other parts from reference TRBV2 and TRBJ1-5): EPEVTQTPSHQVTQMGQEVILRCVPISNHLYFYWYRQILGQKVEFLVSFYNNEISEKSEIFDDQFSVERPDGSNFTLKIRSTKLEDSAMYFCASRDWDGSNQPQHFGDGTRLSIL.

The chain employs TRBV20-1 and TRBJ2-5, with unresolved D. The V gene lost 3 bases and the J gene lost 5 bases, with 13 bases spanning the gap. Germline values: CDR1 DFQATT, CDR2 SNEGSKA (reference sequence). CDR3 size: 13 residues. The CDR3 sequence: CSASPTGRETQYF. In nucleotides, the CDR3 is TGCAGTGCTAGTCCTACCGGGCGGGAGACCCAGTACTTC.

The chain recombines TRBV5-4 with TRBJ1-3, with a possible D match to TRBD1 (5 bases). The V gene lost 3 bases and the J gene lost 2 bases, with 12 bases spanning the gap. From germline, CDR1 is SGHNT and CDR2 YYREEE (reference sequence). This CDR3 has 15 residues. The CDR3 loop reads CASSSTEEAGNTIYF. DNA for the CDR3: TGTGCCAGCAGCTCGACAGAGGAGGCTGGAAACACCATATATTTT.

The chain uses TRBV14 and TRBJ1-3; unclear D gene. The CDR3 is 16 residues long. The V and J ends lost 4 bases and 6 bases respectively, with 19 bases between them. In germline, CDR1 is SGHDN, CDR2 FVKESK. The CDR3 region has the DNA TGTGCCAGCAGCCCGGACCTTTTAGTGTCCCTAAACACCATATATTTT. It yields the protein CASSPDLLVSLNTIYF.

This sequence joins TRBV7-2 and TRBJ2-7; tentatively, D is TRBD1 (5 bases). V was shortened by 4 bases and J by 5 bases, with 9 bases between the two germline ends. The CDR3 has 12 amino acids. CDR1 and CDR2 from the germline V gene are SGHTA and FQGNSA. CDR3 bases: TGTGCCAGCAGCTCGCAGGGAAACGAGCAGTACTTC. It codes for CASSSQGNEQYF. The full variable domain, in which reference TRBV7-2 and TRBJ2-7 provide the parts outside the CDR3, is GAGVSQSPSNKVTEKGKDVELRCDPISGHTALYWYRQSLGQGLEFLIYFQGNSAPDKSGLPSDRFSAERTGGSVSTLTIQRTQQEDSAVYLCASSSQGNEQYFGPGTRLTVT.

V usage is TRBV30 and J usage is TRBJ1-5, with 7 bases matching TRBD1. The CDR3 extends over 13 amino acids. The germline V gene has CDR1 GTSNPN and CDR2 SVGIG (reference sequence). V was pared by 1 base and J by 9 bases, with 6 bases of the junction left unmatched. The CDR3 region is CAWSETGIRPQHF. The CDR3 DNA reads as TGTGCCTGGAGTGAGACAGGGATAAGGCCCCAGCATTTT.

The genes are TRBV6-5 and TRBJ2-7; the match to TRBD1 covers 7 bases. The CDR3 runs to 15 residues. Germline V gives CDR1 MNHEY, CDR2 SVGAGI. The ends lost 2 bases at V and 4 bases at J; junction bases unmatched: 8. The CDR3 region has the DNA TGTGCCAGCAGTTACAGGCGACAGGGCACTTACGAGCAGTACTTC. Amino acids: CASSYRRQGTYEQYF.

The V call is TRBV7-2, the J call TRBJ2-7; TRBD2 matches at 14 bases. CDR1 SGHTA and CDR2 FQGNSA come from the germline V gene. The V gene end was trimmed by 3 bases and the J gene end by 5 bases; junction bases not matched to a gene: 6. The CDR3 is 16 amino acids. The CDR3 loop reads CASSLGTSGGFNEQYF. The CDR3 nucleotides are TGTGCCAGCAGCTTGGGGACTAGCGGGGGTTTTAACGAGCAGTACTTC.

This clone was seen a single time. The V gene is TRBV7-3, the J gene TRBJ1-4, with D possibly TRBD1 on 6 matching bases. The CDR3 covers 15 residues. Germline-derived CDR1 and CDR2 are SGHTA and FQGTGA. Trimming took 3 bases from V and 7 from J, leaving 15 bases between them. CDR3 sequence: CASSLTGRGGEKLFF. Written as DNA, the CDR3 is TGTGCCAGCAGCTTGACAGGAAGGGGAGGTGAAAAACTGTTTTTT.

The gene calls are TRBV28 and TRBJ2-7; D possibly uses TRBD1 or TRBD2 (7 bases each). The V end was cut by 0 bases, the J end by 4 bases, with 13 bases between. CDR1 and CDR2 (germline): MDHEN, SYDVKM. The CDR3 extends over 15 amino acids. The chain's CDR3 is CASSLWWQGGYEQYF. CDR3 DNA sequence: TGTGCCAGCAGTTTATGGTGGCAGGGGGGGTACGAGCAGTACTTC. Supplemented by reference TRBV28 and TRBJ2-7, the full variable domain reads DVKVTQSSRYLVKRTGEKVFLECVQDMDHENMFWYRQDPGLGLRLIYFSYDVKMKEKGDIPEGYSVSREKKERFSLILESASTNQTSMYLCASSLWWQGGYEQYFGPGTRLTVT.

In its sample, this clone was seen a few times. The chain links TRBV5-4 to TRBJ2-7, with 8 bases identical to TRBD1. The V gene's germline CDR1 is SGHNT and CDR2 YYREEE (reference sequence). CDR3 length: 15 residues. With V trimmed by 4 bases and J by 2 bases, 8 bases remained unmatched. The CDR3 nucleotides are TGTGCCAGCAGCCCAGTCGGACAGGGAACCTACGAGCAGTACTTC. The encoded protein is CASSPVGQGTYEQYF.

The J gene is TRBJ1-1, the V gene TRBV4-1, with a possible D match to TRBD1 (5 bases). The CDR3 loop spans 16 amino acids. V was shortened by 1 base and J by 0 bases, with 12 bases between the two germline ends. Germline lookup yields CDR1 MGHRA and CDR2 YSYEKL. DNA of the CDR3: TGCGCCAGCAGCCAAGTACAGGACCCGCTGAACACTGAAGCTTTCTTT. Translating it yields CASSQVQDPLNTEAFF.

The CDR3 here is CASSLASGGLGNQPQHF. In nucleotides, the CDR3 is TGTGCCAGCAGCTTAGCGTCGGGGGGTTTAGGCAATCAGCCCCAGCATTTT. The chain combines TRBV7-2 with TRBJ1-5, with TRBD1 as a possible D gene (5 bases). Germline lookup yields CDR1 SGHTA and CDR2 FQGNSA. The CDR3 consists of 17 residues. Trimming stripped 0 bases from V and 2 bases from J, with 14 bases between.

V usage is TRBV9 and J usage is TRBJ2-1; no clear D gene. The CDR3 length is 14 residues. Germline lookup yields CDR1 SGDLS and CDR2 YYNGEE. Trimming stripped 0 bases from V and 6 bases from J, with 10 bases between. CDR3 in DNA: TGTGCCAGCAGCGTAGGTAGCCGAAGCAATGAGCAGTTCTTC. Protein: CASSVGSRSNEQFF.

DNA for the CDR3: TGTGCCAGTAGCCCAGGGCGGGAGGGCTACACCTTC. Protein: CASSPGREGYTF. The chain is built from TRBV19 and TRBJ1-2, with D perhaps matching TRBD1 (5 bases). This CDR3 is built from 12 residues. Trimming cost V 6 bases and J 8 bases, with 13 bases left between them. Looked up from germline, CDR1 is LNHDA and CDR2 is SQIVND (reference sequence).

The gene calls are TRBV7-9 and TRBJ1-1, with D possibly matching TRBD1 (6 bases). CDR3 length equals 14 residues. Germline assignment: CDR1 SEHNR and CDR2 FQNEAQ (reference sequence). Trimming removed 3 bases at V and 1 base at J, with 9 bases between. CDR3 residues: CASSFGGPNTEAFF. The CDR3 DNA follows: TGTGCCAGCAGCTTTGGGGGCCCGAACACTGAAGCTTTCTTT. Using reference TRBV7-9 and TRBJ1-1 for the parts outside the CDR3, the full variable domain is DTGVSQNPRHKITKRGQNVTFRCDPISEHNRLYWYRQTLGQGPEFLTYFQNEAQLEKSRLLSDRFSAERPKGSFSTLEIQRTEQGDSAMYLCASSFGGPNTEAFFGQGTRLTVV.

The chain couples TRBV9 to TRBJ2-3; 8 positions match TRBD2. The CDR3 runs 14 residues. Germline lookup yields CDR1 SGDLS and CDR2 YYNGEE. J was trimmed by 5 bases and V by 2 bases; bases with no gene match: 4. The DNA for the CDR3 is TGTGCCAGCAGCGTTGGTACTAGCGGAGATACGCAGTATTTT. This codes for CASSVGTSGDTQYF.